This T cell receptor (beta chain) came from a study of cytomegalovirus exposure and HLA in healthy donors (TCRdb year 2017). For the wider study: An earlier analysis of 587 of the donors reported about 300 Gb of sequence data and 95 million to 140 million unique TCR beta sequences obtained from some 200 million T cells. The study aimed to test whether signatures of past pathogen exposure could be identified by cataloging public T cell receptors. The later analysis used no new phenotypic data to find candidate immune exposures, relying instead on TCR beta sequences and their occurrence across donors. On average, about 200,000 unique TCR beta nucleotide sequences were sequenced per donor among 350 to 400 genotyped donors of the cohort, with 15% to 20% of those sequences being non-productive. To decide whether each TCR beta V gene segment behaved as functional or pseudogenic, an earlier analysis of several hundred of the donors relied on high-throughput TCR beta sequencing. In a later genetic analysis, genome-wide SNP genotypes for about three fifths of the roughly 670 donors were used, and that subset was treated as a discovery cohort. In a later analysis, previously published TCR beta repertoires from about 670 donors were re-analyzed and high-resolution HLA genotyping was added so that TCR occurrence patterns could be studied. Typing coverage differed by locus: A, B, C, DRB1 and DQB1 were typed in roughly 620-630 donors, DQA1 in approximately 520, DPA1 in 600 to 610, and DPB1 in approximately 450. Donor age, sex, ethnicity and CMV serostatus were compiled together with the repertoire data. In addition to the first cohort of several hundred subjects, a separate validation cohort of over 90 different subjects was used. To predict cytomegalovirus infection status, the study brought together high-throughput TCR immunosequencing, statistical association of individual TCRs with disease status, and machine learning. Every repertoire in the discovery cohort had been generated on one and the same sequencing platform. Among the roughly 380 genotyped donors, approximately 81% belonged to the genetic ancestry cluster associated with self-reported Caucasian donors. The T cell repertoires of under 750 subjects were profiled by immunosequencing and related to cytomegalovirus serostatus. Roughly 5 DR-DQ haplotypes were handled as single units for association and clustering, since linkage in the cohort was strong. HLA typing included class I and class II loci at four-digit resolution. An early release covering roughly 600 HLA-typed donors comprised around 300 gigabases of sequencing data and around 85 million unique TCR sequences. Broader findings and caveats from the paper: The study gave a list of under 200 TCR beta chains associated with cytomegalovirus. For the cohort, immune exposure information was limited to CMV serostatus. In a later analysis, several top co-occurrence clusters were reported to appear linked to parvovirus B19, influenza, CMV and Epstein-Barr virus. A further reported finding was that TCR beta sequences accurately predicted the HLA-A and HLA-B alleles for most subjects in the first cohort. A later genetic analysis reported fewer N-insertions in productive TCRs among donors in an Asian-associated ancestry cluster than the roughly 620-donor mean. A group of highly shared sequence variants was considered likely to be a technical artifact of the sequencing pipeline. Most TCR sequences were seen in very few donors, while some public TCRs were found in many individuals. Because counts were too low, roughly 16 rarely observed V segments, including chromosome 9 orphons, were excluded from the earlier analysis of 587 of the donors. In a later analysis, the rate of TCR association differed among HLA loci, with DRB1 alleles having the most associated TCRs and HLA-C alleles having the fewest. Sequencing depth was assumed to be roughly uniform across donors in the presence/absence analyses, though that assumption may not hold. HLA typing was unavailable for some donors at each locus, so association tests used only the typed subset. The classifier was reported to diagnose cytomegalovirus status with high specificity and sensitivity in both the original and validation cohorts. In vitro tests confirmed that a few of the cytomegalovirus-associated TCR beta chains recognize cytomegalovirus antigens. A later analysis associated 16,951 TCR beta sequences with specific HLA alleles at a false discovery rate of 0.05. A later analysis found that most CMV-associated TCR beta chains appeared HLA-restricted, with HLA associations seemingly driven largely by CMV exposure. In a later analysis, HLA-associated TCR beta chains were found to be more clonally expanded and to have lower generation probabilities than equally common non-associated chains. Some IMGT-functional V segments, including TRBV6-2 and TRBV6-3, could not be distinguished by the 87-base-pair reads and were therefore excluded. This cohort had only TCR beta chains sequenced, and the lack of alpha or paired-chain data limited which features could be detected. A later genetic analysis associated a missense DCLRE1C variant with V-gene and J-gene trimming of TCR beta chains, and an independent cohort replicated the association. Linkage disequilibrium might explain the correlated functional status among segregating V segments, but an unknown experimental factor could not be ruled out. When HLA alleles, especially DR and DQ, strongly co-occurred, TCR associations were difficult to assign to individual alleles. The authors suggested that the approach could potentially be generalized to other disease states and immunological phenotypes. An earlier analysis of approximately 570 of the donors showed that most TCR beta V segments appeared in productive rearrangements either about 87% or about 30% of the time, which broadly matched IMGT annotations.

Libraries were built with the immunoSEQ multiplex PCR assay. The multiplex PCR relied on a mix of 60 forward primers for TCR Vbeta segments and 13 reverse primers for TCR Jbeta segments. The CDR3 region of rearranged TCR beta genes was amplified from genomic DNA with a multiplex PCR assay. On the Illumina HiSeq System, the amplified TCR beta libraries were sequenced as 87-base-pair reads. In the source study's methods: A later analysis tallied 75 million to 95 million unique TCR beta chains across the approximately 670 repertoires, and some 10 million of those chains were shared by two or more donors. To remove PCR and sequencing errors, raw reads were error-corrected and collapsed into unique sequences using a nearest-neighbor algorithm that merged closely related sequences. Alignment of CDR3 sequences to IMGT reference sequences was used to assign V, D and J gene segments. For a sequence to be retained, at least a six-nucleotide match to both a V gene segment and a J gene segment was required. A rearrangement was called productive if the CDR3 had no stop codons and remained in frame with V and J, and every other rearrangement was called non-productive. CDR3 was defined according to IMGT convention as the region running from the second conserved V-encoded cysteine to the conserved J-encoded phenylalanine. The earlier analysis of 587 of the donors excluded any sequence lacking an unambiguous match to a single V gene segment. An earlier analysis of approximately 590 of the donors called V segments functional above 56.7% productive rearrangements and segregating when the between-donor standard deviation exceeded 5%. A statistical classification framework was developed to diagnose cytomegalovirus status using the catalog of TCR beta chain sequences. A later analysis assigned V and J genes by comparing TCR nucleotide sequences with IMGT/GENE-DB human TR gene sequences. In a later analysis, CDR3 sequences and most-parsimonious VDJ recombination scenarios were assigned using the TCRdist pipeline. A later analysis defined each TCR beta chain by its CDR3 amino acid sequence plus V-gene family, and excluded reads lacking a unique V-gene family. As a way to deal with suspected cross-contamination and a sequencing artifact, a later analysis dropped hundreds of nucleotide sequences that were highly shared and had low generation probability. For each public chain, a later analysis derived a clonal expansion index from normalized ranks of inferred template counts within each repertoire. In a later analysis, generation probabilities were computed using a VDJ recombination model fitted to out-of-frame rearrangements, and the results were checked against IGoR. A later analysis scored TCR-TCR, TCR-HLA and TCR-CMV co-occurrence with hypergeometric tests, applying a repertoire-size bias correction to TCR pairs. To estimate false discovery rates, a later analysis permuted the HLA or CMV assignments 20 times. In a later analysis, co-occurring TCRs were grouped using DBSCAN, with TCRdist sequence similarity added in when clustering inside HLA-allele-positive subsets. Repertoires with fewer than 30,000 or more than 120,000 public chains were left out of co-occurrence clustering, as were about 5 repertoires with anomalous nucleotide sharing. TCRdb stores this immuneACCESS table with in-frame sequences only. Part of the clones is absent; in the studies checked, under half of the shortfall reflects unresolved V genes, and no reason is known for the rest. That table supplies the V and J calls and clone size; D and trimming were determined from the DNA. The sample table shows fewer than 130,000 clones, and 80% to 85% are seen once. The ten largest clones add up to around 2.9% of the sample.

In total, roughly 710 healthy bone marrow donors made up the cohort. At the time of sampling, all cohort members were nominally healthy, though unrecorded immune exposures were likely present. The donor was CMV seropositive and was included in the group of some 290 seropositive cohort members. A peripheral blood sample was collected from each donor, and TCR beta sequencing was performed on peripheral blood mononuclear cells. The Qiagen DNeasy Blood Extraction Kit was used to extract genomic DNA from the blood cell samples. From the cysteine through the phenylalanine, the CDR3 covers 13 amino acids. Left in the record is the CDR3 DNA by itself, 39 bases read in frame from the first base. Trimming at the junction amounts to 4 bases on V and 8 bases on J, and the germline ends lie 13 bases apart. CDR1 and CDR2, looked up from the germline V gene, are SGHDN and FVKESK. About this clone itself: Its antigen remains unidentified. Base qualities were left out, and no much larger clone turns up one base away.

The V gene is TRBV14 and the J gene is TRBJ2-3, with the D gene uncertain. Sample: PBMCs. The sequence came from an older woman in good health and CMV-seropositive. CDR3 reads: CASSLEPGRTQYF. The nucleotide sequence reads TGTGCCAGCAGCCTAGAGCCTGGGCGTACGCAGTATTTT.